This T cell receptor beta chain was sequenced in a study of beta chain features in type 1 diabetes. CDR1 is SQVTM, CDR2 ANQGSEA, per germline. Trimming took 6 bases from V and 5 from J, leaving 19 bases between them. The CDR3 is 14 residues long. The table lists this clone with a few counts. Antigen: not known. Study-wide results and limits: cDNA sequencing could over-represent cells with high TCR expression. Shortening of TCRB CDR3s, moderate but significant, appeared in all four CD4+ subsets of Type 1 diabetes patients.

Of the isolated RNA, all was reverse transcribed, and so the sequenced material was expressed TCRB transcripts. The assay was immunoSEQ multiplex PCR, and TCRdb's table has in-frame clones only and misses some. The sample includes around 260,000 clones, roughly 22% of them seen just once. Donors underwent one heparinised blood draw, about 110 mL on average. The source material was naive CD4+ T cells from blood. V gene TRBV29-1 combines with J gene TRBJ2-5; D perhaps matches TRBD2 (6 bases). The origin of this receptor is a woman aged 40 to 50 with type 1 diabetes. The CDR3 DNA reads TGCAGCGTCGGAGCGGCAGCGGGTGGGGAGACCCAGTACTTC. Translated, it gives CSVGAAAGGETQYF.